This T cell receptor beta chain was captured in a study of human T cells and chemical hapten exposure. Study-level information: The patients were mostly female; they had alopecia areata, totalis or universalis.

This clonotype is medium-sized within its sample. V dropped 4 bases and J dropped 5 bases, with 24 bases sitting between them. The CDR3 totals 17 residues. The time point here: patch test 1, 2 weeks after DPC sensitization. The treatment was: therapeutic diphenylcyclopropenone sensitization with weekly scalp DPC. Blood was collected ahead of every patch test applied. TCRdb reprocessed the RACE reads with MiXCR, giving one entry per CDR3 protein. The sample includes about 14,000 distinct CDR3 sequences, about a sixth of them seen just once. The specimen was whole blood, collected in connection with sensitization to the hapten diphenylcyclopropenone (DPC). The chain recombines TRBV12-3 or TRBV12-4 with TRBJ2-7, with D perhaps TRBD2 (7 bases). The origin of this receptor is a woman between 25 and 40 years old with alopecia areata. Some clones in this sample may be carry-over from other donors' samples. For the CDR3, the DNA is TGTGCCAGCAGTTCTCTTACCTCGGGGGGCCGGCTTGACGAGCAGTACTTC. It is translated as CASSSLTSGGRLDEQYF.